Given below is one T cell receptor (beta chain) in context. Amplification used primers for 54 TRBV and 13 TRBJ segments. Sequenced by immunoSEQ multiplex PCR; TCRdb stores in-frame clones only, minus some. The sample records thousands of clones, around 68% being singletons. The entry originates in a study of T cell repertoires and HLA-DP antigens. Overall study context: Alloreactive CD4+ T cells targeted HLA-DP on transduced HeLa.

CD4+ cells expanded for roughly 15 days were restimulated 20 to 25 h with allogeneic-DPB1 HeLa cells. Stimulation used HeLa cells expressing transduced HLA-DPA1/DPB1, HLA-DM, invariant chain and CD80. The length of the CDR3 is 15 residues. The germline V gene has CDR1 SNHLY and CDR2 FYNNEI. V gave up 5 bases and J gave up 7 bases; unmatched junction bases: 9. Sequencing was done on a sample of CD137- CD4+ T cells from cultured PBMCs. The clonotype comes from a man aged 50 to 59 in good health and CMV-seronegative. The chain carries TRBV2 and TRBJ2-5, with 11 positions matching TRBD2. The CDR3 region has the DNA TGTGCCAGCAGTCTAACTAGCGGGAGTCAGGTGACCCAGTACTTC. Encoded protein: CASSLTSGSQVTQYF.